This TCR beta chain appears in the sequencing data of a study of T cell responses to AZD1222 COVID-19 vaccine. On this clone itself: What it binds is unknown.

Whole-study findings and limits: With two AZD1222 doses given, Spike-specific TCR breadth and depth both rose. Baseline seropositives among AZD1222 recipients totaled only 5 or 6.

TCRdb keeps only in-frame clones here, not all; method: immunoSEQ multiplex PCR. This table has roughly 120,000 clones, about 89% appearing once. The input for sequencing was peripheral blood, taken 28 days after the second AZD1222 dose. This receptor was obtained from an adult who received the AZD1222 COVID-19 vaccine.

Written as DNA, the CDR3 is TGTGCCAGCTCACTCGGAAGCACAGATACGCAGTATTTT. This translates into CASSLGSTDTQYF. The chain has TRBV18 and TRBJ2-3, with D uncertain. CDR1 is KGHSH and CDR2 is LQKENI in the germline V gene. V was clipped by 4 bases and J by 0 bases, with 5 bases between them. The length of the CDR3 is 13 residues.